Below are 28 T cell receptor beta chains sequenced from a single sample in a study of T cells in Graves' hyperthyroidism and ophthalmopathy. Amplified TCR beta CDR3 regions derived from RNA transcripts. Carried out on the TCR CDR3, a first-round RT-PCR used the HTBI primer set. TCRdb redid the calling of the multiplex PCR reads with MiXCR, one entry per CDR3 protein. The sample has over 650,000 distinct CDR3 sequences; about 45% are singletons. Sequencing used peripheral blood or thyroid tissue (not recorded which). The source of these receptors is an adult man with Graves' disease, either hyperthyroidism or ophthalmopathy (not recorded which).

The V and J genes are TRBV20-1 and TRBJ1-5; D perhaps matches TRBD1 (5 bases). The germline CDR1 and CDR2 sequences are DFQATT and SNEGSKA (reference sequence). The CDR3 consists of 18 residues. V lost 1 base and J 0 bases, leaving 19 bases between the germline ends. The CDR3 nucleotides are TGCAGTGCTAGAGCCGGATCGGGACCGAACTATAGCAATCAGCCCCAGCATTTT. The encoded protein is CSARAGSGPNYSNQPQHF.

The rearrangement uses TRBV20-1 and TRBJ2-7, with D maybe TRBD2 (5 bases). The germline V and J ends were trimmed by 7 bases and 2 bases, with 9 bases remaining between them. Germline V gene data show CDR1 as DFQATT and CDR2 as SNEGSKA (reference sequence). The CDR3 runs to 11 residues. CDR3 in DNA: TGCAGTGGGCTGGGAGCCTACGAGCAGTACTTC. Amino acids: CSGLGAYEQYF.

The sample holds many counts of this clonotype. This chain connects TRBV2 to TRBJ2-7; tentative D call: TRBD1 (6 bases). This CDR3 has 12 residues. Germline assignment: CDR1 SNHLY and CDR2 FYNNEI. V was cut by 6 bases and J by 6 bases, with 12 bases left in between. CDR3 in DNA: TGTGCCAGCAGCCTAACAGGGCCCGAGCAGTACTTC. This encodes CASSLTGPEQYF.

This clonotype was counted once. This sequence joins TRBV2 and TRBJ2-5, with 13 nucleotides matching TRBD2. Germline V lookup: CDR1 SNHLY, CDR2 FYNNEI. The J segment lost 4 bases and the V segment lost 6 bases, leaving 11 bases of the junction unmatched. There are 17 residues in the CDR3. CDR3 in amino acids: CASSLEGTSGMGETQYF. CDR3 DNA sequence: TGTGCCAGCAGCTTGGAAGGGACTAGCGGGATGGGAGAGACCCAGTACTTC.

This chain connects TRBV15 to TRBJ2-5; 7 bases map to TRBD2. Germline loops: CDR1 LNHNV, CDR2 YYDKDF (reference sequence). The CDR3 covers 15 residues. Unmatched junction bases numbered 7, after V lost 1 base and J lost 5 bases. The CDR3: CATSRVAGVVETQYF. CDR3 nucleotides: TGTGCCACCAGCAGAGTGGCGGGAGTAGTTGAGACCCAGTACTTC. Looking up the rest from reference TRBV15 and TRBJ2-5 gives the full variable domain: DAMVIQNPRYQVTQFGKPVTLSCSQTLNHNVMYWYQQKSSQAPKLLFHYYDKDFNNEADTPDNFQSRRPNTSFCFLDIRSPGLGDTAMYLCATSRVAGVVETQYFGPGTRLLVL.

Comment on this clonotype: This may arise from a read error, as a much more abundant clone is one base away. J is TRBJ1-1 and V is TRBV10-3, with unresolved D. V lost 2 bases, J lost 8 bases, and 9 bases lay in between. Germline assignment: CDR1 ENHRY and CDR2 SYGVKD. The CDR3 covers 12 residues. The CDR3 is CAISEGREEAFF. CDR3 in DNA: TGTGCCATCAGTGAGGGAAGGGAGGAAGCTTTCTTT.

The V and J genes are TRBV25-1 and TRBJ2-7, with D tentatively TRBD2 (7 bases). V was cut by 5 bases and J by 0 bases, with 17 bases left in between. The CDR3 consists of 16 residues. From germline, CDR1 is MGHDK and CDR2 SYGVNS. The CDR3 is CASSLGGAPSSYEQYF. DNA for the CDR3: TGTGCCAGCAGTTTAGGGGGGGCACCCTCCTCCTACGAGCAGTACTTC.

There are a few counts of this clonotype. This chain uses TRBV5-1 with TRBJ2-7; D call uncertain. CDR1 is SGHRS and CDR2 is YFSETQ in the germline V gene. The CDR3 has 16 residues. V dropped 1 base and J dropped 5 bases, with 19 bases sitting between them. CDR3 region: CASSLSASSMPDEQYF. DNA for the CDR3: TGCGCCAGCAGCTTGTCTGCTAGTAGTATGCCGGACGAGCAGTACTTC.

The chain uses TRBV20-1 and TRBJ1-5; the match to TRBD1 covers 7 bases. This CDR3 is 13 amino acids long. Germline V gene lookup returns CDR1 DFQATT and CDR2 SNEGSKA (reference sequence). V lost 3 bases to trimming and J lost 5 bases; unmatched junction nucleotides: 4. CDR3 bases: TGCAGTGCTAGGACAGGGCTGGATCAGCCCCAGCATTTT. As protein: CSARTGLDQPQHF.

The gene calls are TRBV10-3 and TRBJ1-6; no clear D. The V end lost 3 bases, the J end lost 8 bases, and 11 bases lay between the germline ends. The CDR3 covers 14 residues. CDR1 and CDR2 (germline): ENHRY, SYGVKD. CDR3 coding DNA: TGTGCCATCAGTGACCCTTCGGGCGATTCACCCCTCCACTTT. It translates to CAISDPSGDSPLHF.

This CDR3 is CATSGFPQGETQYF. CDR3 sequence (DNA): TGTGCCACCAGCGGCTTTCCTCAGGGGGAGACCCAGTACTTC. The chain uses TRBV15 and TRBJ2-5, with a tentative D call TRBD1 (6 bases). The CDR3 extends over 14 amino acids. Germline V gene data show CDR1 as LNHNV and CDR2 as YYDKDF (reference sequence). V shed 5 bases and J shed 5 bases, with 15 bases lying between them.

The CDR3, as DNA: TGCAGTGCTAGAGATACCGGGGCTACCATATCCTACGAGCAGTACTTC. This translates into CSARDTGATISYEQYF. V gene TRBV20-1 combines with J gene TRBJ2-7; D tentatively reads TRBD1 or TRBD2 (5 bases each). Trimming removed 0 bases from V and 1 base from J, with 16 bases in between. The CDR3 is 16 amino acids. Germline assignment: CDR1 DFQATT and CDR2 SNEGSKA (reference sequence).

The chain employs TRBV25-1 and TRBJ2-7, with 11 nucleotides matching TRBD2. This CDR3 comprises 15 residues. Germline V gives CDR1 MGHDK, CDR2 SYGVNS. Trimming removed 2 bases from V and 4 bases from J; junction bases left unmatched: 4. CDR3 nucleotide sequence: TGTGCCAGCAGTGAAGATACTAGCGGGAGTTACGAGCAGTACTTC. This sequence encodes CASSEDTSGSYEQYF.

The chain combines TRBV13 with TRBJ1-1; 10 bases match TRBD1. V lost 6 bases, J lost 8 bases, and 12 bases stayed unmatched. This CDR3 contains 15 residues. Germline V gene data show CDR1 as PRHDT and CDR2 as FYEKMQ (reference sequence). CDR3 sequence: CASSDFGDRGSEAFF. CDR3 DNA: TGTGCCAGCAGTGATTTCGGGGACAGGGGATCGGAAGCTTTCTTT.

This clonotype was seen ten or more times. This sequence joins TRBV9 and TRBJ1-1; D is uncertain. Per germline, CDR1 SGDLS and CDR2 YYNGEE. V was trimmed by 3 bases and J by 1 base, leaving 7 bases between them. The CDR3 is made up of 13 amino acids. The chain's CDR3 is CASSALKNTEAFF. For the CDR3, the DNA is TGTGCCAGCAGCGCCCTCAAGAACACTGAAGCTTTCTTT.

This clonotype was detected many times. This rearrangement joins TRBV6-5 to TRBJ2-7, with D hard to call. Germline assignment: CDR1 MNHEY and CDR2 SVGAGI. V lost 7 bases, J lost 3 bases, and 16 bases lay in between. This CDR3 comprises 14 residues. Written as DNA, the CDR3 is TGTGCCAGCACAGGAAGTAGGCCCTTCTACGAGCAGTACTTC. Protein: CASTGSRPFYEQYF.

Worth noting for this clonotype: Germline and junction disagree at one end, which may indicate a read error. The chain joins TRBV15 to TRBJ2-7, with TRBD2 as a possible D gene (6 bases). The CDR3 length is 17 residues. The germline CDR1 and CDR2 sequences are LNHNV and YYDKDF (reference sequence). CDR3 coding DNA: TGTGCCACCAGCAGAGATTTAGCGGAGGCGAACACCGGGGAGCTGTACTTC. Its protein is CATSRDLAEANTGELYF.

The sample holds a few counts of this clonotype. The chain employs TRBV7-6 and TRBJ2-7, with D perhaps being TRBD1 or TRBD2 (5 bases each). Germline CDR1 reads SGHVS; CDR2 reads FNYEAQ. V lost 5 bases and J lost 3, with 23 bases in between. This CDR3 has 17 amino acids. The CDR3 DNA is TGTGCCAGCAGCGTAAGGCCGGGGCCACCTAATTACTACGAGCAGTACTTC. Its translation: CASSVRPGPPNYYEQYF.

This clonotype was counted ten times or more. V gene TRBV7-8 combines with J gene TRBJ1-2, with 9 bases fitting TRBD1. Germline V gene sequence: CDR1 SGHVS, CDR2 FQNEAQ. Trimming removed 0 bases from V and 4 bases from J; junction bases left unmatched: 3. The CDR3 runs to 15 residues. The CDR3, as DNA: TGTGCCAGCAGCTTAGCTCAGGGACAGGGCTATGGCTACACCTTC. Its protein product is CASSLAQGQGYGYTF.

This clonotype came up many times. V usage is TRBV2 and J usage is TRBJ1-1, with D unclear. The germline CDR1 and CDR2 sequences are SNHLY and FYNNEI. This CDR3 spans 12 amino acids. Trimming left V 3 bases short and J 5 bases short, with 7 bases between. The CDR3 nucleotides read TGTGCCAGCAGTGATGAACGGACTGAAGCTTTCTTT. Protein sequence: CASSDERTEAFF.

This chain uses TRBV7-8 with TRBJ1-5, with D unclear. The CDR3 sequence is 16 residues long. Germline lookup yields CDR1 SGHVS and CDR2 FQNEAQ. The V end lost 1 base, the J end lost 0 bases, and 10 bases lay between the germline ends. The CDR3 region is CASSLVDPHSNQPQHF. CDR3 DNA sequence: TGTGCCAGCAGCTTAGTAGATCCCCATAGCAATCAGCCCCAGCATTTT.

The chain recombines TRBV19 with TRBJ1-1; 8 nucleotides agree with TRBD1. After removal of 5 bases from V and 0 bases from J, the junction contained 8 bases not matched to a gene. The CDR3 is 16 amino acids. From germline, CDR1 is LNHDA and CDR2 SQIVND (reference sequence). CDR3 DNA: TGTGCCAGTAGTCCCGACAGGGGATTGATGAACACTGAAGCTTTCTTT. Encoded protein: CASSPDRGLMNTEAFF.

This chain connects TRBV3-1 to TRBJ2-7; weak D call: TRBD1 (6 bases). V was cut by 4 bases and J by 6 bases, with 16 bases left in between. The germline gives CDR1 LGHDT, CDR2 YNNKEL (reference sequence). This CDR3 has 14 residues. CDR3 loop: CASSPRGLGGEQYF. The DNA for the CDR3 is TGTGCCAGCAGCCCCCGAGGCTTAGGGGGCGAGCAGTACTTC.

The chain carries TRBV29-1 and TRBJ1-2; possibly TRBD1 for D (6 bases). CDR1 is SQVTM, CDR2 ANQGSEA, per germline. This CDR3 has 14 residues. The V gene lost 8 bases and the J gene lost 1 base, with 17 bases spanning the gap. In DNA form, the CDR3 reads TGCAGCCGGGCCAGGGGCCCCATTAACTATGGCTACACCTTC. Amino acid sequence: CSRARGPINYGYTF.

The chain is built from TRBV7-3 and TRBJ2-7; tentative D call: TRBD1 (6 bases). Trimming shortened V by 5 bases and J by 2 bases, and 16 bases separated the two germline ends. This CDR3 contains 15 residues. Germline V gene lookup returns CDR1 SGHTA and CDR2 FQGTGA. The CDR3 DNA follows: TGTGCCAGCAGCCCACAGGGTCCTGGGGCCTACGAGCAGTACTTC. It codes for CASSPQGPGAYEQYF.

Of note for this clonotype: One junction end does not reproduce the germline sequence, and a read error may be involved. The chain uses TRBV24-1 and TRBJ1-2; D remains unclear. The CDR3 spans 12 residues. Per germline, CDR1 KGHDR and CDR2 SFDVKD. The DNA for the CDR3 is TGTGCTACCAAGTCAACCAACTATGGCTACACCTTC. It is translated as CATKSTNYGYTF.

The chain combines TRBV9 with TRBJ2-5; 9 bases agree with TRBD2. V was pared by 8 bases and J by 5 bases, with 16 bases of the junction left unmatched. The CDR3 consists of 16 residues. Per the germline V gene, CDR1 is SGDLS and CDR2 is YYNGEE. This CDR3 is CARSFVGGGATETQYF. In DNA form, the CDR3 reads TGTGCCAGAAGCTTCGTCGGCGGGGGGGCTACGGAGACCCAGTACTTC.

The CDR3 region has the DNA TGTGCCAACAGGGTATGGACAGGGGGCGATGGCTACACCTTC. This translates into CANRVWTGGDGYTF. The V and J genes are TRBV10-3 and TRBJ1-2; TRBD1 matches at 11 bases. Unmatched junction bases numbered 10, after V lost 10 bases and J lost 6 bases. Germline V gene lookup returns CDR1 ENHRY and CDR2 SYGVKD. The CDR3 spans 14 residues.